The present TCR beta chain was sequenced within a study of cytomegalovirus exposure and HLA in healthy donors. Background on the study: Around 85 million unique TCR sequences came from HLA-typed donors in an early release.

Amplification used 60 Vbeta primers and 13 Jbeta primers. TCRdb keeps only in-frame clones here, not all; method: immunoSEQ multiplex PCR. Of under 70,000 clones in the sample, approximately 90% were seen once. The CDR3 is 14 amino acids. Germline values: CDR1 MRHNA, CDR2 SNTAGT. V dropped 2 bases and J dropped 0 bases, with 5 bases sitting between them. Study-level results: What a later analysis reportedly showed was that an Asian-associated ancestry cluster had fewer N-insertions than the roughly 670-donor mean. Productive status was seen about 87% or about 30% of the time for most TCR beta V segments in an earlier analysis.

To note about this clone: No antigen is known for it.

V gene TRBV6-4 combines with J gene TRBJ1-5; the D is unclear. The TCR was taken from a woman aged 25 to 39 in good health and CMV-seronegative. Sequencing used PBMCs. DNA for the CDR3: TGTGCCAGCAGTGACGAGTATAGCAATCAGCCCCAGCATTTT. Its protein product is CASSDEYSNQPQHF.